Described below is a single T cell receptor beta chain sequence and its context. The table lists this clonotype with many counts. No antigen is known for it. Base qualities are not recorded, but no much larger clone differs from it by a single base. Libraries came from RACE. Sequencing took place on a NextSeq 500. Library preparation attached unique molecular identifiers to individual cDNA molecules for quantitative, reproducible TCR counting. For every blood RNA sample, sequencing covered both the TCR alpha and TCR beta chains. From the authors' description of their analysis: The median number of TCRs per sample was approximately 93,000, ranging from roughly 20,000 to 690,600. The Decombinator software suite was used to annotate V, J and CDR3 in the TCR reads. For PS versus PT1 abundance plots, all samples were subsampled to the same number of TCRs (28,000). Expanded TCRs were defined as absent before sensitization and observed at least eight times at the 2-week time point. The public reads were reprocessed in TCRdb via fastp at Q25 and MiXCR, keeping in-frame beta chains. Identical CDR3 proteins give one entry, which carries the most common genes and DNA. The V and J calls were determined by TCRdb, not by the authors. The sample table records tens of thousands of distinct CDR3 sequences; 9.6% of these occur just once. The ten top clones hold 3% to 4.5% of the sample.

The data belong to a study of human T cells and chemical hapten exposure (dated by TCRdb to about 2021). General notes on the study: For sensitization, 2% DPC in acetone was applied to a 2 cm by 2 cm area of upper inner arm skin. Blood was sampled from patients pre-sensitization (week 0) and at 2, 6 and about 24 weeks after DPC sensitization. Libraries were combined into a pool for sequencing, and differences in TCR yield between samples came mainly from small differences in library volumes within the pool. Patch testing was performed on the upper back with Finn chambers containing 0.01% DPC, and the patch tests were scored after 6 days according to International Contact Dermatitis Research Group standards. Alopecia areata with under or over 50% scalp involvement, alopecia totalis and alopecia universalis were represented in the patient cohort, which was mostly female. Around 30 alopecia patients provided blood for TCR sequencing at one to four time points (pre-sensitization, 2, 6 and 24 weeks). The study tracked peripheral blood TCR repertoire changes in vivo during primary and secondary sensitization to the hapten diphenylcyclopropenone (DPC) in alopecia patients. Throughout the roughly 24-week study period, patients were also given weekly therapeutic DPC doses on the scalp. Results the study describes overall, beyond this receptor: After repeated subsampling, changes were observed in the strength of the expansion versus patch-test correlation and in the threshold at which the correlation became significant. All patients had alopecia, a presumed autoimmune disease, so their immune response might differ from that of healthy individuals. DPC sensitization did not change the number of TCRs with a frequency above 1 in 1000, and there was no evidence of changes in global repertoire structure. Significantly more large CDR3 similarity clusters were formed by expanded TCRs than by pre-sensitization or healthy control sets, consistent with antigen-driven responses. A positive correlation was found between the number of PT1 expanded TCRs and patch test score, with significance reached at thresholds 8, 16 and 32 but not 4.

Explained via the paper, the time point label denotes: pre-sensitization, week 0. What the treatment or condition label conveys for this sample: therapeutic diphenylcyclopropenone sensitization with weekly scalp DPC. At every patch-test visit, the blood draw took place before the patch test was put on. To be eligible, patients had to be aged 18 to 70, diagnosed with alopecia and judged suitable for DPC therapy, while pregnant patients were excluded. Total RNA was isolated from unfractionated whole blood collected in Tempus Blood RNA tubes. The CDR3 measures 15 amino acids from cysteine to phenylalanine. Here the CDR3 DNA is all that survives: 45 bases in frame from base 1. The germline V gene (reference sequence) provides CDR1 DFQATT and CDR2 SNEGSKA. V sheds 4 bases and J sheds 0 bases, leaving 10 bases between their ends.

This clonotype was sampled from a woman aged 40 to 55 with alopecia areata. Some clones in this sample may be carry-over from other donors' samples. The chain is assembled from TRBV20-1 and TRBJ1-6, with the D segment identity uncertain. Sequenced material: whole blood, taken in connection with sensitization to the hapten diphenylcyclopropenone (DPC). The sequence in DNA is TGCAGTGCTACTAGGACGGACTCCTATAATTCACCCCTCCACTTT. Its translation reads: CSATRTDSYNSPLHF.